The rows below give T cell receptor beta chains drawn from one sample of a study of blood T cell repertoires in COVID-19. Generated by immunoSEQ multiplex PCR, the TCRdb table keeps only in-frame clones and is missing some. Altogether approximately 170,000 clones are present, roughly nine tenths being singletons, with the ten largest covering under 2%. The specimen was peripheral blood. The receptors were gathered from a man younger than 35 who had recovered from COVID-19. CDR3s include the opening cysteine and the closing phenylalanine or tryptophan. The order of the fields is V gene, CDR3 length, J gene, D gene, clone size, CDR3 DNA, CDR3 protein. The D gene is left open where the match is weak. Size is omitted from some rows. Given values are once, few, many or a class for expanded clones.

>TRBV2|12|TRBJ2-7|NA|once
TGTGCCAGGGCCGGGCTAAGGGGCGAGCAGTACTTC
CARAGLRGEQYF
>TRBV5-1|15|TRBJ2-1|TRBD2|once
TGCGCCAGCAGCTTGGAAACTAGCGGGGCCCGGGACGCGTTCTTC
CASSLETSGARDAFF
>TRBV29-1|15|TRBJ1-2|TRBD1|once
TGCAGCGTCCCAAAGGGGACAGGGGTTGCCTATGGCTACACCTTC
CSVPKGTGVAYGYTF
>TRBV5-4|16|TRBJ2-3|TRBD2|NA
TGTGCCAGCAGCTTGGCACTAGCGGGAGGAGCAGATACGCAGTATTTT
CASSLALAGGADTQYF
>TRBV18|14|TRBJ1-2|TRBD1|NA
TGTGCCAGCTCACAAGCCGGGACAGGGAAGGGCTACACCTTC
CASSQAGTGKGYTF
>TRBV7-9|15|TRBJ2-2|NA|once
TGTGCCAGCAGCTTCCAAGCGTTGAACACCGGGGAGCTGTTTTTT
CASSFQALNTGELFF
>TRBV5-1|14|TRBJ2-7|TRBD1|NA
TGCGCCAGCAGCTCCCCGGGACAGGGCTACGAGCAGTACTTC
CASSSPGQGYEQYF
>TRBV9|14|TRBJ2-2|NA|NA
TGTGCCAGCAGCCCGGAGGGTAACACCGGGGAGCTGTTTTTT
CASSPEGNTGELFF
>TRBV27|18|TRBJ1-2|TRBD1|NA
TGTGCCAGCAGTTTTGCGGCCTCGGCAGGGGGCATAGCCTATGGCTACACCTTC
CASSFAASAGGIAYGYTF
>TRBV25-1|18|TRBJ2-3|TRBD1|NA
TGTGCCAGCAGTGAATGGGGCTCTGCGGGCCCAGGGGGACGTACGCAGTATTTT
CASSEWGSAGPGGRTQYF
>TRBV6-5|15|TRBJ2-2|TRBD2|NA
TGTGCCAGCAGTCACACTAGCGGTGGCACCGGGGAGCTGTTTTTT
CASSHTSGGTGELFF
>TRBV3-1/TRBV3-2|14|TRBJ1-2|NA|NA
TGTGCCAGCAGCCAAGAATCAGGGCACTATGGCTACACCTTC
CASSQESGHYGYTF
>TRBV25-1|16|TRBJ1-2|NA|NA
TGTGCCAGCAGTGAATATTCGGCAGGGATAAACTATGGCTACACCTTC
CASSEYSAGINYGYTF
>TRBV7-2|13|TRBJ2-3|NA|NA
TGTGCCAGCAGTCCTCTGGAGCCAGATACGCAGTATTTT
CASSPLEPDTQYF
>TRBV14|16|TRBJ2-1|TRBD2|NA
TGTGCCAGCAGTCTTCTGGGACTAGCGGGGGGCCGCGGGCAGTTCTTC
CASSLLGLAGGRGQFF
>TRBV13|15|TRBJ2-7|NA|NA
TGTGCCAGCAGCTTTAAACTCGCGGGGTCCTACGAGCAGTACTTC
CASSFKLAGSYEQYF
>TRBV10-3|15|TRBJ2-5|TRBD2|NA
TGTGCCATCAGTGAGTGGAGCGGGAGTACGGAGACCCAGTACTTC
CAISEWSGSTETQYF
>TRBV9|15|TRBJ2-3|NA|NA
TGTGCCAGCAGCCCCCATCAGGGGAACACAGATACGCAGTATTTT
CASSPHQGNTDTQYF
>TRBV9|13|TRBJ2-2|NA|NA
TGTGCCAGCAGCGTAACGGGTCGCGGGGAGCTGTTTTTT
CASSVTGRGELFF
>TRBV5-1|15|TRBJ2-1|NA|NA
TGCGCCAGCAGCTTCGGCAGGGATTCCTACAATGAGCAGTTCTTC
CASSFGRDSYNEQFF
>TRBV6-2/TRBV6-3|13|TRBJ1-5|NA|NA
TGTGCCAGCAGTTACGCGGTGAATCAGCCCCAGCATTTT
CASSYAVNQPQHF
>TRBV9|14|TRBJ1-1|NA|NA
TGTGCCAGCAGCCCTCTCCCAGGGGACACTGAAGCTTTCTTT
CASSPLPGDTEAFF
>TRBV5-1|15|TRBJ2-7|TRBD2|NA
TGCGCCAGCAGCTTGGGAGGCGGGAGTTCCTACGAGCAGTACTTC
CASSLGGGSSYEQYF
>TRBV6-6|11|TRBJ2-3|TRBD2|NA
TGTGCCAGCCAGATTAGCGGGTTGGAGTATTTT
CASQISGLEYF
>TRBV19|15|TRBJ1-2|TRBD1|NA
TGTGCCAGTAGTATTGAGTTGGACAGGATTTATGGCTACACCTTC
CASSIELDRIYGYTF
>TRBV9|16|TRBJ2-7|NA|NA
TGTGCCAGCGCTCCGAGTACAGTTCGTCTTCCCTACGAGCAGTACTTC
CASAPSTVRLPYEQYF
>TRBV7-9|15|TRBJ2-5|TRBD1|NA
TGTGCCAGCAGACTAGGACAGGGAGAACGGGAGACCCAGTACTTC
CASRLGQGERETQYF
>TRBV27|15|TRBJ1-2|NA|NA
TGTGCCAGCAGTGCGTCCTGGGAGTATAACTATGGCTACACCTTC
CASSASWEYNYGYTF
>TRBV30|13|TRBJ1-1|TRBD1|NA
TGTGCCTGGAGTGCCCCGGCGGGACAGGGAGCTTTCTTT
CAWSAPAGQGAFF
>TRBV6-2/TRBV6-3|15|TRBJ1-2|TRBD1|few
TGTGCCAGCAGTGACCTGACAGGGGGCGGGAATGGCTACACCTTC
CASSDLTGGGNGYTF
>TRBV6-5|13|TRBJ2-2|NA|NA
TGTGCCAGCAGAACTTTTAACACCGGGGAGCTGTTTTTT
CASRTFNTGELFF
>TRBV21-1|12|TRBJ1-2|NA|NA
TGTGCCAGCCCGAGGAGAGGCTATGGCTACACCTTC
CASPRRGYGYTF
>TRBV6-2/TRBV6-3|12|TRBJ2-7|NA|once
TGTGCCAGCAGTTACGGCCATTGGGAGCAGTACTTC
CASSYGHWEQYF
>TRBV2|13|TRBJ2-7|TRBD2|once
TGTGCCAGCAGCTCTAGCGGGGTTCTGGAGCAGTACTTC
CASSSSGVLEQYF
>TRBV6-5|13|TRBJ2-7|TRBD1|NA
TGTGCCAGCAGGGCAGGGACAGGGGGCGAGCAGTACTTC
CASRAGTGGEQYF
>TRBV6-2/TRBV6-3|15|TRBJ2-2|NA|NA
TGTGCCAGCAGGTACCGGGTCTTGAACACCGGGGAGCTGTTTTTT
CASRYRVLNTGELFF
>TRBV19|16|TRBJ1-6|NA|NA
TGTGCCACACGCCCGGAGGGAGGGTCCTATAATTCACCCCTCCACTTT
CATRPEGGSYNSPLHF
>TRBV5-4|17|TRBJ2-3|TRBD2|NA
TGTGCCAGCAGCTTGGTACTAGCGGGAATAGGGACAGATACGCAGTATTTT
CASSLVLAGIGTDTQYF
>TRBV2|14|TRBJ1-3|TRBD1|NA
TGTGCCAGCAGCCCAGGGGGCCGTGGAAACACCATATATTTT
CASSPGGRGNTIYF
>TRBV28|11|TRBJ2-3|NA|NA
TGTGCCAGCAGATCCTCAGATACGCAGTATTTT
CASRSSDTQYF
>TRBV6-1|15|TRBJ2-7|TRBD2|NA
TGTGCCAGCAGTGAAGGGACTAGCGGGAGTTACGAGCAGTACTTC
CASSEGTSGSYEQYF
>TRBV5-4|14|TRBJ2-3|NA|NA
TGTGCCAGCAGCTTGGCCGGGGGCACAGATACGCAGTATTTT
CASSLAGGTDTQYF
>TRBV5-6|14|TRBJ1-2|NA|NA
TGTGCCAGCAGCTGGCCACAGGCTAACTATGGCTACACCTTC
CASSWPQANYGYTF
>TRBV14|14|TRBJ1-2|NA|NA
TGTGCCAGCAGCCAAGATCGGGGGGCAGGTGGCTACACCTTC
CASSQDRGAGGYTF
>TRBV24-1|19|TRBJ2-3|TRBD2|NA
TGTGCCACCAGTGATTTCAAGTTAGCGGGAGGACGCATCACAGATACGCAGTATTTT
CATSDFKLAGGRITDTQYF
>TRBV4-1|13|TRBJ1-1|NA|NA
TGCGCCAGCAGCGCGACATCGAACACTGAAGCTTTCTTT
CASSATSNTEAFF
>TRBV4-1|18|TRBJ2-1|NA|NA
TGCGCCAGCAGCCAAGGGAACGGGGGAGCCCGTAGCTACAATGAGCAGTTCTTC
CASSQGNGGARSYNEQFF
>TRBV24-1|14|TRBJ1-5|TRBD1|NA
TGTGCCACCAGCTTCACAGGGGACGGTCAGCCCCAGCATTTT
CATSFTGDGQPQHF
>TRBV10-3|14|TRBJ2-7|TRBD1|NA
TGTGCCATCAGTTCAGGACAGGGCAACTACGAGCAGTACTTC
CAISSGQGNYEQYF